This T cell receptor beta chain comes out of a study of blood T cell repertoires in COVID-19. Study-level background: T cells, B-cell-depleted T cells, or PBMCs provided the cDNA or gDNA that served as material.

Germline assignment: CDR1 SGHNT and CDR2 YYREEE (reference sequence). Trimming pared 3 bases from V and 2 bases from J, leaving 16 bases between. There are 16 residues in the CDR3. Produced via immunoSEQ multiplex PCR; TCRdb's table is partial and in-frame only. Of under 130,000 clones listed, over 75% are singletons. The chain carries TRBV5-4 and TRBJ2-3; TRBD2 is a possible D gene (6 bases). Sequencing was carried out using peripheral blood. The sequence was obtained from a human donor in a cohort sampled during active COVID-19. CDR3 nucleotide sequence: TGTGCCAGCAGCTGGCGGGGACTCCTGAACACAGATACGCAGTATTTT. Translation: CASSWRGLLNTDTQYF.